The 29 T cell receptor beta chains listed next were all sequenced from one sample in a study of blood T cells in healthy people across ages. The second PCR ran roughly 6 to 11 cycles with a sample-barcoded 5' primer and J-beta primers. TCRdb recomputed calls from the 5' RACE reads with MiXCR, one row per CDR3 protein. This table holds approximately 730,000 distinct CDR3 sequences, approximately 39% found once. Source material: blood. Source of these receptors: a woman aged 55-70 years in good health.

The chain employs TRBV29-1 and TRBJ1-2; no definite D call. Trimming shortened V by 6 bases and J by 1 base, and 6 bases separated the two germline ends. The germline V gene has CDR1 SQVTM and CDR2 ANQGSEA. The CDR3 runs to 11 residues. This chain's CDR3 is CSVGSNYGYTF. The CDR3 DNA is TGCAGCGTCGGCAGTAACTATGGCTACACCTTC.

This chain connects TRBV29-1 to TRBJ2-1; D may be TRBD1 (5 bases). The germline V gene encodes CDR1 SQVTM and CDR2 ANQGSEA. This CDR3 spans 14 amino acids. V was cut by 0 bases and J by 11 bases, with 17 bases left in between. Written as DNA, the CDR3 is TGCAGCGTTGAAGAGGTGGGGTGGACAATTAAGCAGTTCTTC. Translating it yields CSVEEVGWTIKQFF.

V is TRBV12-3 or TRBV12-4 and J is TRBJ2-5; 14 bases fit TRBD2. The V and J ends lost 4 bases and 11 bases, in that order; junction bases with no gene match: 12. The CDR3 is 16 residues long. The CDR3 bases are TGTGCCAGCAGTTCGGGACTAGCGGGGGTTTCGAATGAGCAGTACTTC. It codes for CASSSGLAGVSNEQYF.

This chain connects TRBV13 to TRBJ2-7, with D possibly TRBD2 on 6 matching bases. The ends were cut back, 5 bases at V and 2 bases at J, with 16 bases in the middle. The CDR3 is 15 amino acids. The germline V gene has CDR1 PRHDT and CDR2 FYEKMQ (reference sequence). The CDR3 sequence is CASSTAGLSTYEQYF. In nucleotides, the CDR3 is TGTGCCAGCAGCACCGCGGGACTCTCAACCTACGAGCAGTACTTC.

The J gene is TRBJ2-3, the V gene TRBV11-2; TRBD2 matches 8 bases. Per germline, CDR1 SGHAT and CDR2 FQNNGV. Trimming took 2 bases from V and 2 from J; bases not matched to a gene: 9. The CDR3 runs 17 residues. CDR3 residues: CASSLSTSGGLTDTQYF. The DNA of the CDR3 is TGTGCCAGCAGCTTATCTACTAGCGGTGGACTCACAGATACGCAGTATTTT.

The CDR3: CASSQTLDTQYF. The DNA of the CDR3 is TGTGCCAGCAGTCAGACCCTGGATACGCAGTATTTT. This sequence joins TRBV11-1 and TRBJ2-3; no clear D. Germline assignment: CDR1 SGHAT and CDR2 FQDESV (reference sequence). This CDR3 contains 12 residues. Trimming cost V 6 bases and J 6 bases, with 10 bases left between them.

A few counts support this clonotype. The chain recombines TRBV6-5 with TRBJ2-7, with a weak D call TRBD2 (6 bases). There are 15 residues in the CDR3. V lost 2 bases, J lost 2 bases, and 13 bases lay in between. Germline V gene data show CDR1 as MNHEY and CDR2 as SVGAGI. For the CDR3, the DNA is TGTGCCAGCAGTTACAGTCGCGGGGTTACCTACGAGCAGTACTTC. Amino acid sequence: CASSYSRGVTYEQYF.

V is TRBV11-2 and J is TRBJ2-1; the D is unclear. Looked up from germline, CDR1 is SGHAT and CDR2 is FQNNGV. The CDR3 spans 14 residues. The V end lost 2 bases, the J end lost 2 bases, and 7 bases lay between the germline ends. CDR3 sequence: CASSLRYTYNEQFF. The CDR3 DNA reads as TGTGCCAGCAGCTTAAGGTACACCTACAATGAGCAGTTCTTC.

Turning to this clonotype: Germline is not matched at one junction end, which may reflect a read error. The gene calls are TRBV27 and TRBJ2-1; 8 nucleotides line up with TRBD2. The CDR3 sequence is 13 residues long. CDR1 and CDR2 (germline): MNHEY, SMNVEV (reference sequence). This CDR3 is CANSQQRESPQFF. DNA for the CDR3: TGTGCCAACAGTCAGCAGCGGGAGAGCCCGCAGTTCTTC.

The rearrangement links TRBV3-1 to TRBJ1-6; TRBD1 agrees at 7 bases. Germline CDR1 is LGHDT and CDR2 is YNNKEL (reference sequence). V dropped 3 bases and J dropped 9; count of bases not matched to a gene: 5. The CDR3 length is 14 residues. This CDR3 is CASSQTGKGSPLHF. The CDR3 DNA sequence: TGTGCCAGCAGCCAGACAGGGAAAGGTTCACCCCTCCACTTT.

This clonotype was seen only a few times. The chain joins TRBV7-8 to TRBJ2-7; 9 positions agree with TRBD1. V gave up 6 bases and J gave up 1 base; unmatched junction bases: 7. The CDR3 runs to 15 residues. Germline V gives CDR1 SGHVS, CDR2 FQNEAQ. CDR3 DNA sequence: TGTGCCAGCAGTTTAACAGGGGGCCAATCCTACGAGCAGTACTTC. Amino acid sequence: CASSLTGGQSYEQYF.

The chain is built from TRBV28 and TRBJ2-7; D unresolved. The germline V and J ends were trimmed by 6 bases and 7 bases, with 13 bases remaining between them. Germline CDR1 reads MDHEN; CDR2 reads SYDVKM. The length of the CDR3 is 12 residues. The CDR3 nucleotides are TGTGCCAGCAGCTTGTACACGGAAGAGCAGTACTTC. This codes for CASSLYTEEQYF. The full variable domain, rest sourced from reference TRBV28 and TRBJ2-7, is DVKVTQSSRYLVKRTGEKVFLECVQDMDHENMFWYRQDPGLGLRLIYFSYDVKMKEKGDIPEGYSVSREKKERFSLILESASTNQTSMYLCASSLYTEEQYFGPGTRLTVT.

V is TRBV11-3 and J is TRBJ2-2; D possibly corresponds to TRBD2 (6 bases). The CDR3 runs 16 residues. In germline, CDR1 is SGHNT, CDR2 YENEEA. Trimming took 5 bases from V and 0 from J, leaving 13 bases between them. CDR3 sequence: CASSTPGTSNTGELFF. CDR3 nucleotides: TGTGCCAGCAGCACTCCCGGGACTTCGAACACCGGGGAGCTGTTTTTT.

V gene TRBV6-6 combines with J gene TRBJ2-5, with 7 bases identical to TRBD2. Trimming cost V 2 bases and J 5 bases; bases outside gene matches: 8. The CDR3 extends over 15 amino acids. CDR1 MNHNY and CDR2 SVGAGI come from the germline V gene (reference sequence). The CDR3 protein is CASSYDSGGGETQYF. The CDR3 nucleotides are TGTGCCAGCAGTTACGACTCGGGAGGAGGGGAGACCCAGTACTTC.

The chain uses TRBV7-9 and TRBJ2-1, with 7 bases that match TRBD1. Gene TRBJ2-7 matches the end of the DNA better, so the J call may be wrong. The V gene's germline CDR1 is SEHNR and CDR2 FQNEAQ (reference sequence). CDR3 length: 16 amino acids. This CDR3 reads CASSLAGRGSYNEQYF. CDR3 DNA: TGTGCCAGCAGCTTAGCGGGCAGGGGGTCCTACAATGAGCAGTACTTC.

The chain combines TRBV7-2 with TRBJ2-3; either TRBD1 or TRBD2 may supply D (5 bases each). Germline values: CDR1 SGHTA, CDR2 FQGNSA. The CDR3 runs to 15 residues. V dropped 2 bases and J dropped 1 base, with 10 bases sitting between them. The CDR3 DNA follows: TGTGCCAGCAGCTTACGAGGGGACCGCACAGATACGCAGTATTTT. It specifies CASSLRGDRTDTQYF.

The chain employs TRBV6-4 and TRBJ1-1; 8 bases are shared with TRBD1. V lost 3 bases, J lost 3 bases, and 3 bases stayed unmatched. The length of the CDR3 is 14 residues. Per the germline V gene, CDR1 is MRHNA and CDR2 is SNTAGT. CDR3 sequence reads: CASSESQGDTEAFF. The CDR3 nucleotides are TGTGCCAGCAGTGAATCACAGGGGGACACTGAAGCTTTCTTT.

The chain uses TRBV27 and TRBJ1-2; D is undetermined. The CDR3 is 13 residues long. Germline CDR1 and CDR2: MNHEY and SMNVEV (reference sequence). V gave up 6 bases and J gave up 2 bases, with 10 bases separating them. The DNA for the CDR3 is TGTGCCAGCAGCGGAGTGATCAACTATGGCTACACCTTC. Encoded protein: CASSGVINYGYTF.

In this sample, this clonotype turned up many times. The chain combines TRBV5-1 with TRBJ2-5, with D uncertain. Germline assignment: CDR1 SGHRS and CDR2 YFSETQ. V gave up 2 bases and J gave up 5 bases, with 10 bases separating them. The CDR3 totals 13 residues. CDR3 residues: CASSFETWETQYF. As DNA, the CDR3 is TGCGCCAGCAGCTTTGAGACCTGGGAGACCCAGTACTTC.

V and J are TRBV3-1 and TRBJ2-7, with 8 positions matching TRBD2. V was pared by 1 base and J by 2 bases, with 4 bases of the junction left unmatched. The CDR3 sequence is 15 residues long. Per the germline V gene, CDR1 is LGHDT and CDR2 is YNNKEL (reference sequence). Here the CDR3 reads CASSQVGSGAYEQYF. The CDR3 DNA reads TGTGCCAGCAGCCAAGTGGGTAGCGGGGCCTACGAGCAGTACTTC.

At least ten counts were recorded for this clonotype. The rearrangement links TRBV6-2 or TRBV6-3 to TRBJ1-1, with unresolved D. Trimming shortened V by 7 bases and J by 2 bases, and 14 bases separated the two germline ends. From germline, CDR1 is MNHEY and CDR2 SVGEGT. This CDR3 has 14 amino acids. DNA of the CDR3: TGTGCCAGCACCCCCGGACGGATTAACACTGAAGCTTTCTTT. This codes for CASTPGRINTEAFF.

This rearrangement joins TRBV29-1 to TRBJ1-5, with 7 positions matching TRBD1. This CDR3 is built from 13 residues. Germline CDR1 SQVTM, CDR2 ANQGSEA. The V segment lost 7 bases and the J segment 4 bases; nucleotides outside the gene matches: 7. The CDR3 here is CSAAGQINQPQHF. CDR3 coding DNA: TGCAGCGCCGCGGGACAGATTAATCAGCCCCAGCATTTT.

This clonotype has a handful of counts. The rearrangement joins TRBV20-1 to TRBJ1-6; D possibly corresponds to TRBD1 (6 bases). The CDR3 length is 13 residues. Per germline, CDR1 DFQATT and CDR2 SNEGSKA (reference sequence). Trimming took off 3 bases at V and 9 bases at J, with 12 bases between the two ends. CDR3 coding DNA: TGCAGTGCTAGGGCAGGGGACGGTTCACCCCTCCACTTT. This sequence encodes CSARAGDGSPLHF.

The V call is TRBV20-1, the J call TRBJ2-7; 7 positions match TRBD2. Germline V gene sequence: CDR1 DFQATT, CDR2 SNEGSKA (reference sequence). The V and J ends lost 6 bases and 0 bases, in that order; junction bases with no gene match: 5. The CDR3 is made up of 13 amino acids. This CDR3 is CSAQTSDSYEQYF. CDR3 sequence (DNA): TGCAGTGCCCAAACTAGCGACTCCTACGAGCAGTACTTC.

V is TRBV7-9 and J is TRBJ1-1; possible D gene TRBD1, 5 bases. The CDR3 is 12 residues long. Between the trimmed V and J ends, which lost 5 bases and 7 bases, there was a span of 11 bases. The germline CDR1 and CDR2 sequences are SEHNR and FQNEAQ (reference sequence). The CDR3 spells CASSPGTNEAFF. CDR3 DNA sequence: TGTGCCAGCAGCCCCGGGACGAATGAAGCTTTCTTT.

The J gene is TRBJ2-1, the V gene TRBV6-2 or TRBV6-3; no clear D gene. V was cut by 0 bases and J by 3 bases, with 9 bases left in between. This CDR3 has 15 residues. Germline V gene lookup returns CDR1 MNHEY and CDR2 SVGEGT. The DNA for the CDR3 is TGTGCCAGCAGTTACTCTGGGTACTACTACAATGAGCAGTTCTTC. It specifies CASSYSGYYYNEQFF.

There are a few counts of this clonotype. The J gene is TRBJ2-3, the V gene TRBV6-5; 15 nucleotides line up with TRBD2. Unmatched junction bases numbered 5, after V lost 0 bases and J lost 7 bases. The CDR3 totals 17 residues. Germline CDR1 is MNHEY and CDR2 is SVGAGI. The CDR3 loop is CASSYSGTSGGLNTQYF. CDR3 DNA: TGTGCCAGCAGTTACTCGGGGACTAGCGGGGGGTTGAATACGCAGTATTTT.

This clonotype was detected only a few times. The chain is built from TRBV7-8 and TRBJ1-1; D gene ambiguous. Trimming took 5 bases from V and 1 from J, leaving 17 bases between them. The CDR3 loop spans 16 amino acids. The V gene's germline CDR1 is SGHVS and CDR2 FQNEAQ. The DNA for the CDR3 is TGTGCCAGCAGCCGCAGACGGAAGGTGGAGAACACTGAAGCTTTCTTT. It translates to CASSRRRKVENTEAFF.

This clonotype has a single count. The rearrangement uses TRBV7-2 and TRBJ2-7; D might be TRBD2 (5 bases). The tail of the sequence fits TRBJ2-4 better, so the J call may be wrong. The CDR3 has 12 amino acids. CDR1 is SGHTA, CDR2 FQGNSA, per germline. This chain's CDR3 is CASSLVRDIQYF. CDR3 nucleotide sequence: TGTGCCAGCAGCTTAGTGCGGGACATTCAGTACTTC.